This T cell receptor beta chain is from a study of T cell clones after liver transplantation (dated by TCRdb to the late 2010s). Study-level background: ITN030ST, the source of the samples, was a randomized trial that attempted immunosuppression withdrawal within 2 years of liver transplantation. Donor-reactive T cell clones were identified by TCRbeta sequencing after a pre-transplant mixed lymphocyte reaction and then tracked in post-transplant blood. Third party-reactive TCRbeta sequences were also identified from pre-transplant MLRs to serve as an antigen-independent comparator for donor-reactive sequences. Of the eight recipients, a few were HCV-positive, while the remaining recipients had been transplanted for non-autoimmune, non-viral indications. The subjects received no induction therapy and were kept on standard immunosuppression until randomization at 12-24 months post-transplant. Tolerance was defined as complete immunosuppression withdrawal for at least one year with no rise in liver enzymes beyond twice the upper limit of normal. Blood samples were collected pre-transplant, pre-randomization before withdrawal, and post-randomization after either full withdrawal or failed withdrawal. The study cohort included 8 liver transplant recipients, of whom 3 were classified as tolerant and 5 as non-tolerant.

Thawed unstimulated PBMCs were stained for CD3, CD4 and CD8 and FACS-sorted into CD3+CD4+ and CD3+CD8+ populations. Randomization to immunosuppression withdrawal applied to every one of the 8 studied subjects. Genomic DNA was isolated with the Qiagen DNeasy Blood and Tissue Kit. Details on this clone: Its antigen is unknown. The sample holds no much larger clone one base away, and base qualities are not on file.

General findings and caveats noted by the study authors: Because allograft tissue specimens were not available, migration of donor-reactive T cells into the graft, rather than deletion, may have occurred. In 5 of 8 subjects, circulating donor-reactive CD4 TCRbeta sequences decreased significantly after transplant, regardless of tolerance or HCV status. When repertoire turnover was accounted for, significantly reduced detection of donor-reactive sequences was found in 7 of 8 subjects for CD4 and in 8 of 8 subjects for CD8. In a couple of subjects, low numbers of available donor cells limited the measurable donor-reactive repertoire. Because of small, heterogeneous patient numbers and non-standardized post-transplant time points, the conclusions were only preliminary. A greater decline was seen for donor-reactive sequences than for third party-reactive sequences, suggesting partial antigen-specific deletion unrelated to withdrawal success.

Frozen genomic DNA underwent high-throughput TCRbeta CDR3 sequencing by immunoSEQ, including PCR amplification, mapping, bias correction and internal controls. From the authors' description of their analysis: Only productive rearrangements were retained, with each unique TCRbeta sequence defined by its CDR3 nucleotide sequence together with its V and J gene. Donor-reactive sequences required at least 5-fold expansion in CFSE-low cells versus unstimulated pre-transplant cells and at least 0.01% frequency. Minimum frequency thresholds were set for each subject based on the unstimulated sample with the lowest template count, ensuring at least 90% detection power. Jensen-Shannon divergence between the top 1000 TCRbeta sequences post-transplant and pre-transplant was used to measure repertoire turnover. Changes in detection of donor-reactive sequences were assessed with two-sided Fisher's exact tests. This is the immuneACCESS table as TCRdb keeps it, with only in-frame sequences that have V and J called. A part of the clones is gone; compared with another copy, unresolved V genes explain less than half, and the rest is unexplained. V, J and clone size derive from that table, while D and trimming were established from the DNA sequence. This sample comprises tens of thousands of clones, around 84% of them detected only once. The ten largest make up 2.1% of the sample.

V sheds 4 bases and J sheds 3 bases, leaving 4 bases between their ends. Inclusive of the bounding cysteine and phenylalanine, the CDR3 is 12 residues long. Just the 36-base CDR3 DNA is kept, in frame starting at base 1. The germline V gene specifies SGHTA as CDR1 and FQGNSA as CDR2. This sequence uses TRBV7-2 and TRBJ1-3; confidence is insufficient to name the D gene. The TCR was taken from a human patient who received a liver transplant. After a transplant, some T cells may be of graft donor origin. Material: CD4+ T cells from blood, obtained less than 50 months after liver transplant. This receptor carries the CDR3 CASSSLGNTIYF. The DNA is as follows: TGTGCCAGCAGCTCCCTTGGAAACACCATATATTTT.